The present TCR beta chain was sequenced within a study of T-cell reconstitution after alpha-beta-depleted transplantation in children. Preparation of the TCRbeta library involved a method that used unique molecular identifiers. TCRdb analysed the PCR reads with MiXCR anew, one entry per CDR3 protein. The repertoire holds about 300,000 distinct CDR3 sequences, with 10% as singletons. Many counts were recorded for this clonotype. Losses at the gene ends were 4 bases for V and 2 bases for J; bases not matched to a gene: 10. Germline CDR1 and CDR2: SQVTM and ANQGSEA. This CDR3 spans 17 amino acids. The rearrangement links TRBV29-1 to TRBJ2-3, with 12 bases aligning to TRBD2. This specimen consisted of PBMCs, obtained before TCRalphabeta/CD19-depleted stem cell transplant. This TCR derives from a boy in the first two years of life with acute myeloid leukemia, due to receive a stem cell transplant. Written as DNA, the CDR3 is TGCAGCGTTGGAAGACTAGCGGGAGAAAAAAACACAGATACGCAGTATTTT. Translation: CSVGRLAGEKNTDTQYF.